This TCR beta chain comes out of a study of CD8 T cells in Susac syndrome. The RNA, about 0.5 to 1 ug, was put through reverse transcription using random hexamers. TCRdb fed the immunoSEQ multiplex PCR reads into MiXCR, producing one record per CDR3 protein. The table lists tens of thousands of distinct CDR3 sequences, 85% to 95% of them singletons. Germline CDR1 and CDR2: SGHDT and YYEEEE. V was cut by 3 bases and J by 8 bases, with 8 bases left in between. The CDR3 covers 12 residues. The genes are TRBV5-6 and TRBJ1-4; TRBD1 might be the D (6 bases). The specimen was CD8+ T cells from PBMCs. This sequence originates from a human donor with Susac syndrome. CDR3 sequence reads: CASSWTDEKLFF. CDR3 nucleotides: TGTGCCAGCAGCTGGACAGACGAAAAACTGTTTTTT.